The entry that follows covers one T cell receptor beta chain sequence. Authors' methods: Estimation of nucleated cell counts was performed using reference gene primer amplification. Profiling relied on immunoSEQ multiplex PCR, and the TCRdb table lists in-frame clones only, not all of them. V and J calls and clone size follow that table, whereas D and trimming were derived from the DNA. In the table there are about 140,000 clones, roughly 80% of which are singletons. The germline V and J ends were trimmed by 5 bases and 4 bases, with 11 bases remaining between them. The germline CDR1 and CDR2 sequences are SGHDN and FVKESK. This CDR3 has 14 amino acids. Study members were between about 18 and 89 years old and lived in fewer than 30 US regions. Donors were grouped by their self-reported clinical history. The data stem from a study of blood T cell repertoires in COVID-19.

This clonotype was obtained from a woman under 30 who had been exposed to COVID-19. The chain combines TRBV14 with TRBJ2-2; D possibly corresponds to TRBD1 (6 bases). What was sequenced was PBMCs or T cells enriched from blood (not recorded which). CDR3 protein: CASSKDRFTGELFF. CDR3 sequence (DNA): TGTGCCAGCAGCAAGGACAGATTCACCGGGGAGCTGTTTTTT.